The clone carrying this TCR beta chain occurred a few times. Its target is unknown. V shed 1 base and J shed 5 bases, with 14 bases lying between them. Germline V gene lookup returns CDR1 MGHRA and CDR2 YSYEKL. The CDR3 loop spans 15 amino acids. Healthy Caucasian individuals from Russia aged 6 to 90 were enrolled as donors. For every donor, a draw yielded roughly 10 milliliters of peripheral blood. The data originate from a study of blood T cells in healthy people across ages. Study conclusions and caveats: Estimates drawn from one million T cells were deemed to understate diversity.

Next came a second PCR, run for roughly 6 to 11 cycles, which used a sample-barcoded 5' primer along with a J-beta primer mix. A single record per CDR3 protein comes from TCRdb applying MiXCR to the 5' RACE reads. The table shows 1.5 million to 2 million distinct CDR3 sequences, with approximately 32% occurring only once. The sequencing sample was made of blood. The sequence came from a woman aged 25 to 39 in good health. The rearrangement joins TRBV4-1 to TRBJ1-2; D perhaps matches TRBD1 (5 bases). The CDR3 sequence is CASSQAGRAVYGYTF. For the CDR3, the DNA is TGCGCCAGCAGCCAAGCGGGCAGGGCGGTGTATGGCTACACCTTC.